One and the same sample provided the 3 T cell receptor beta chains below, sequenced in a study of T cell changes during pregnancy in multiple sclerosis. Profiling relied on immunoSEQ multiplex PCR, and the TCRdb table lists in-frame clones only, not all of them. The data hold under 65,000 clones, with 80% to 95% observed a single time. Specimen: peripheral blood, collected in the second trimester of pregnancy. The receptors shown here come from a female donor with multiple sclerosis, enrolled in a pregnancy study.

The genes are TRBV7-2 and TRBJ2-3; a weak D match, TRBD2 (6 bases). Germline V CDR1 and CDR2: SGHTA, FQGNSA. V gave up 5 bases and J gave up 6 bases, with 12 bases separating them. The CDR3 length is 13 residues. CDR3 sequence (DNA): TGTGCCAGCAGCCCGGGGACTGGGGATACGCAGTATTTT. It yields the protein CASSPGTGDTQYF. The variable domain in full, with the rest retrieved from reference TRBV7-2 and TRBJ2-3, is GAGVSQSPSNKVTEKGKDVELRCDPISGHTALYWYRQSLGQGLEFLIYFQGNSAPDKSGLPSDRFSAERTGGSVSTLTIQRTQQEDSAVYLCASSPGTGDTQYFGPGTRLTVL.

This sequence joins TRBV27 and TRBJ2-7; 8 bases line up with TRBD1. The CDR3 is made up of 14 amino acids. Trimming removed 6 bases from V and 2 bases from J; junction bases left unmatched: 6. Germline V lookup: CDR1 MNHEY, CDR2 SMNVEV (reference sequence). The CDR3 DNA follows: TGTGCCAGCAGCCGAACAGGGGGGCCCTACGAGCAGTACTTC. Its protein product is CASSRTGGPYEQYF.

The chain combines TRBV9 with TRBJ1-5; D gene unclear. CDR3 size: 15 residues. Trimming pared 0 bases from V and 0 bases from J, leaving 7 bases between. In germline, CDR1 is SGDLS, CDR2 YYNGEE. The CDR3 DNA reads TGTGCCAGCAGCGTAGGAGCGACTAGCAATCAGCCCCAGCATTTT. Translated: CASSVGATSNQPQHF.